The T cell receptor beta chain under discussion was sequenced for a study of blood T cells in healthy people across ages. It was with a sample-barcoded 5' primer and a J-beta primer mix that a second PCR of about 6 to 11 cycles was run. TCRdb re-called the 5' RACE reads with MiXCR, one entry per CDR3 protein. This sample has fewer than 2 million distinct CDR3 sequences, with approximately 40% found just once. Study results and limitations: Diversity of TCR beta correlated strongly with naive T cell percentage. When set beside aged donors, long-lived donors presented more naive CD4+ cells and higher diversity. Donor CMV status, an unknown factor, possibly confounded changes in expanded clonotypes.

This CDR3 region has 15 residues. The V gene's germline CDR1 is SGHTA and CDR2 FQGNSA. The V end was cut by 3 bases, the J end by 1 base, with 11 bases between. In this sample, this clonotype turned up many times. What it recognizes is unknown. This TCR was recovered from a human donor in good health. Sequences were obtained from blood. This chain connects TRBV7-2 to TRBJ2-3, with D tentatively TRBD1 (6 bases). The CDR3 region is CASSFSGVRTDTQYF. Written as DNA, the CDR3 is TGTGCCAGCAGCTTTTCAGGGGTGCGCACAGATACGCAGTATTTT.